This entry concerns a single TCR beta chain. Its antigen remains unidentified. The record originates from a study of cytomegalovirus exposure and HLA in healthy donors. Background on the study: The same platform used for the 500 to 850 first-cohort repertoires was also used for the 90 to 150 validation repertoires, as a later analysis reported. Study-wide points: The authors listed approximately 160 TCR beta chains as cytomegalovirus-associated. According to a later analysis, TCR clusters from the first cohort tended to co-occur in the 120 or so validation repertoires.

CDR1 is SGDLS and CDR2 is YYNGEE in the germline V gene. This CDR3 spans 17 amino acids. Trimming took off 2 bases at V and 0 bases at J, with 18 bases between the two ends. The donors were members of the roughly 120-subject validation cohort (separate from the approximately 650-subject first cohort). Libraries were prepared by immunoSEQ multiplex PCR; TCRdb keeps only in-frame clonotypes and omits some of them. The sample has around 130,000 clones, roughly 84% seen once. This TCR came from a woman aged 30 to 39 in good health and CMV-seronegative. V is TRBV9 and J is TRBJ2-7, with a weak D call TRBD2 (5 bases). Sequencing input: PBMCs. The CDR3 sequence: CASSVLRAGYCSYEQYF. CDR3 coding DNA: TGTGCCAGCAGCGTCTTACGGGCGGGCTACTGCTCCTACGAGCAGTACTTC.